The clone carrying this TCR beta chain was picked up many times. Its antigen is not identified. This sample stems from a study of identical twins. Study findings and constraints: In cord blood, abundant beta clonotypes had fewer insertions; memory showed no trend. The study based its conclusions on cross-sectional statistical analysis and did not follow the same donors. The study found excess low generation probability among twin-shared out-of-frame alpha sequences.

It was template switching that added a universal primer site, and there were unique molecular identifiers on the cDNA. TCRdb independently ran MiXCR on the 5' RACE reads; one entry per CDR3 protein. Altogether about 100,000 distinct CDR3 sequences are present, under 6.5% being singletons, with the ten largest covering 12%. This CDR3 has 14 residues. Trimming at V came to 6 bases and at J to 4 bases, leaving 6 bases not matched to a gene. The receptor was derived from a woman aged 45-59 years in good health. V gene TRBV12-3 or TRBV12-4 combines with J gene TRBJ2-5; 9 bases agree with TRBD1. The sample was memory T cells sorted from blood. CDR3 protein: CASSPGQGIETQYF. The DNA of the CDR3 is TGTGCCAGCAGCCCGGGACAGGGTATAGAGACCCAGTACTTC.